This passage covers 29 T cell receptor beta chains from one sample sequenced in a study of T cell changes during pregnancy in multiple sclerosis. Measured with immunoSEQ multiplex PCR; TCRdb has only the in-frame clones, and not every one. The sample carries some 70,000 clones, approximately 90% recorded once. This specimen was peripheral blood, taken in the second trimester of pregnancy. Receptor source: a female donor in good health, enrolled as a control in a pregnancy study.

The gene calls are TRBV10-2 and TRBJ2-1; D gene uncertain. Germline CDR1 and CDR2: WSHSY and SAAADI. This CDR3 has 12 residues. V was shortened by 9 bases and J by 7 bases, with 13 bases between the two germline ends. CDR3 region: CASQSTWNEQFF. CDR3 in DNA: TGCGCCAGTCAATCGACTTGGAATGAGCAGTTCTTC.

The chain has TRBV6-4 and TRBJ2-1, with TRBD2 as a possible D gene (6 bases). The CDR3 is 14 amino acids. V was shortened by 4 bases and J by 6 bases, with 13 bases between the two germline ends. CDR1 and CDR2 from the germline V gene are MRHNA and SNTAGT. CDR3 residues: CASSAGDSGNEQFF. The DNA for the CDR3 is TGTGCCAGCAGTGCGGGAGATTCTGGCAATGAGCAGTTCTTC.

The rearrangement joins TRBV29-1 to TRBJ1-2, with TRBD1 matching 7 bases. Germline CDR1 SQVTM, CDR2 ANQGSEA. Trimming at V came to 7 bases and at J to 3 bases, leaving 11 bases not matched to a gene. This CDR3 region has 14 residues. Written as DNA, the CDR3 is TGCAGCGCTACCGGGACAGCAAACTACTATGGCTACACCTTC. Protein: CSATGTANYYGYTF.

This chain links TRBV15 with TRBJ1-2, with D perhaps matching TRBD1 (6 bases). Germline CDR1 reads LNHNV; CDR2 reads YYDKDF (reference sequence). V was clipped by 1 base and J by 7 bases, with 16 bases between them. The CDR3 is 15 residues long. CDR3 coding DNA: TGTGCCACCAGCAGAGGGGGTGAACAGGGTCCTGGCTACACCTTC. It translates to CATSRGGEQGPGYTF.

The chain is built from TRBV5-1 and TRBJ2-7, with 8 bases that match TRBD1. From germline, CDR1 is SGHRS and CDR2 YFSETQ. The CDR3 length is 14 residues. The J segment lost 4 bases and the V segment lost 6 bases, leaving 9 bases of the junction unmatched. Here the CDR3 DNA reads TGCGCCAGCACACCAGGGACAGGCCTATACGAGCAGTACTTC. Its protein product is CASTPGTGLYEQYF.

This chain links TRBV28 with TRBJ2-7; 9 nucleotides line up with TRBD1. J lost 6 bases, V lost 4 bases, and 4 bases had no gene match. This CDR3 contains 13 residues. The germline V gene encodes CDR1 MDHEN and CDR2 SYDVKM. The CDR3 coding sequence is TGTGCCAGCAGTTCCGGGACAGGGTTCGAGCAGTACTTC. Translating it yields CASSSGTGFEQYF.

A remark on this clone: The same CDR3 can be traced to other DNA sequences in this sample. V is TRBV9 and J is TRBJ1-1; D might be TRBD1 (5 bases). Between the trimmed V and J ends, which lost 0 bases and 3 bases, there was a span of 6 bases. Germline V gene sequence: CDR1 SGDLS, CDR2 YYNGEE. This CDR3 contains 13 residues. CDR3 region: CASSVGGHTEAFF. The CDR3 nucleotides read TGTGCCAGCAGCGTAGGGGGCCACACTGAAGCTTTCTTT.

The chain recombines TRBV7-8 with TRBJ1-2; the D is unclear. The CDR3 loop spans 12 amino acids. Trimming left V 1 base short and J 8 bases short, with 8 bases between. Looked up from germline, CDR1 is SGHVS and CDR2 is FQNEAQ. The CDR3 loop is CASSLGEAGYTF. CDR3 bases: TGTGCCAGCAGCTTAGGGGAGGCCGGCTACACCTTC.

This clone appeared a few times. The rearrangement uses TRBV5-1 and TRBJ1-6, with TRBD1 matching 7 bases. The CDR3 contains 15 residues. The ends lost 0 bases at V and 7 bases at J; junction bases unmatched: 4. Germline CDR1 SGHRS, CDR2 YFSETQ. CDR3 region: CASSLDPGGNSPLHF. CDR3 nucleotides: TGCGCCAGCAGCTTGGATCCAGGGGGAAATTCACCCCTCCACTTT.

This sequence joins TRBV6-1 and TRBJ1-1; 10 bases fit TRBD1. Germline V gene data show CDR1 as MNHNS and CDR2 as SASEGT. J gave up 0 bases and V 8 bases, and 6 bases lay outside the gene matches. The CDR3 covers 15 residues. The CDR3 is CASWDRGEVNTEAFF. The CDR3 DNA follows: TGTGCCAGCTGGGACAGGGGTGAAGTGAACACTGAAGCTTTCTTT.

This rearrangement joins TRBV28 to TRBJ1-2; 12 bases are shared with TRBD1. V dropped 10 bases and J dropped 6; count of bases not matched to a gene: 6. In germline, CDR1 is MDHEN, CDR2 SYDVKM. CDR3 length equals 13 residues. CDR3 in DNA: TGTGCCACATGGGACAGGGGGCTTGATGGCTACACCTTC. Translation: CATWDRGLDGYTF.

The chain carries TRBV10-3 and TRBJ1-4; TRBD1 is a possible D gene (5 bases). Trimming pared 3 bases from V and 8 bases from J, leaving 10 bases between. The CDR3 runs 13 residues. Germline values: CDR1 ENHRY, CDR2 SYGVKD. This CDR3 is CAISDQGGEKLFF. The CDR3 bases are TGTGCCATCAGTGACCAGGGTGGAGAAAAACTGTTTTTT.

The chain uses TRBV28 and TRBJ1-2; 7 positions match TRBD1. The CDR3 loop spans 12 amino acids. Germline V gives CDR1 MDHEN, CDR2 SYDVKM. The junction had 5 bases not matched to a gene; V was cut back by 5 bases and J by 8 bases. The CDR3 protein is CASSPGQRGYTF. The DNA for the CDR3 is TGTGCCAGCAGTCCGGGACAGAGGGGCTACACCTTC.

The rearrangement joins TRBV28 to TRBJ2-2; either TRBD1 or TRBD2 may supply D (7 bases each). The CDR3 consists of 14 residues. Germline CDR1 is MDHEN and CDR2 is SYDVKM. V shed 10 bases and J shed 6 bases, with 18 bases lying between them. This CDR3 reads CAIRGGRYSGELFF. For the CDR3, the DNA is TGTGCCATCAGGGGGGGGAGATACTCCGGGGAGCTGTTTTTT. Full variable domain (remainder filled in from reference TRBV28 and TRBJ2-2): DVKVTQSSRYLVKRTGEKVFLECVQDMDHENMFWYRQDPGLGLRLIYFSYDVKMKEKGDIPEGYSVSREKKERFSLILESASTNQTSMYLCAIRGGRYSGELFFGEGSRLTVL.

The CDR3 DNA reads TGTGCCAGCAGTCCCTATCGACAGGGTGGGTACGAGCAGTACTTC. Translating gives CASSPYRQGGYEQYF. The V and J genes are TRBV28 and TRBJ2-7, with 7 positions matching TRBD1. CDR1 and CDR2 from the germline V gene are MDHEN and SYDVKM. This CDR3 region has 15 residues. V lost 5 bases and J lost 4; bases outside the gene matches: 11.

The chain employs TRBV2 and TRBJ1-2; D might be TRBD1 (5 bases). The V and J ends lost 0 bases and 4 bases respectively, with 18 bases between them. CDR3 length: 17 amino acids. Looked up from germline, CDR1 is SNHLY and CDR2 is FYNNEI. The CDR3 region has the DNA TGTGCCAGCAGTGAAGCTGGTGTGGGCTCCGGGGGCTATGGCTACACCTTC. It yields the protein CASSEAGVGSGGYGYTF.

The V call is TRBV19, the J call TRBJ2-1; 9 positions agree with TRBD2. CDR1 and CDR2 from the germline V gene are LNHDA and SQIVND (reference sequence). The CDR3 spans 17 residues. V shed 1 base, J shed 4 bases, and the junction held 8 bases outside the gene matches. This CDR3 is CASSIGGLAGPYNEQFF. The CDR3 coding sequence is TGTGCCAGTAGTATAGGGGGGCTAGCGGGACCTTACAATGAGCAGTTCTTC.

The J gene is TRBJ2-5, the V gene TRBV6-6; the D is unclear. CDR3 length: 11 amino acids. Looked up from germline, CDR1 is MNHNY and CDR2 is SVGAGI (reference sequence). V was clipped by 4 bases and J by 6 bases, with 6 bases between them. Written as DNA, the CDR3 is TGTGCCAGCAGTTCTAAAAAGACCCAGTACTTC. Translation gives CASSSKKTQYF.

J is TRBJ2-7 and V is TRBV7-2, with D unresolved. This CDR3 has 12 residues. Germline V gene sequence: CDR1 SGHTA, CDR2 FQGNSA. V lost 1 base, J lost 3 bases, and 4 bases lay in between. CDR3 region: CASSLDNYEQYF. CDR3 sequence (DNA): TGTGCCAGCAGCTTAGACAACTACGAGCAGTACTTC.

The rearrangement links TRBV5-5 to TRBJ2-7; 8 bases match TRBD1. Trimming at V came to 3 bases and at J to 4 bases, leaving 9 bases not matched to a gene. Germline V gene sequence: CDR1 SGHKS, CDR2 YYEKEE (reference sequence). The CDR3 is 15 residues long. CDR3 sequence reads: CASSYVPTGGYEQYF. The CDR3 nucleotides are TGTGCCAGCAGCTACGTACCTACAGGGGGGTACGAGCAGTACTTC.

V and J are TRBV6-5 and TRBJ1-1; D is possibly TRBD1 (6 bases). CDR3 size: 14 residues. The germline V gene encodes CDR1 MNHEY and CDR2 SVGAGI. V was clipped by 8 bases and J by 5 bases, with 18 bases between them. The CDR3 DNA is TGTGCCAGCTCCCTAGGGGGGGGGTGGACTGAAGCTTTCTTT. Amino acid sequence: CASSLGGGWTEAFF.

V is TRBV18 and J is TRBJ2-5, with TRBD1 as a possible D gene (5 bases). V gave up 3 bases and J gave up 0 bases, with 11 bases separating them. Germline CDR1 KGHSH, CDR2 LQKENI. This CDR3 is built from 15 residues. CDR3 amino acids: CASSPRQGDQETQYF. The CDR3 bases are TGTGCCAGCTCACCCAGACAAGGGGACCAAGAGACCCAGTACTTC. The entire variable domain, with the rest obtained from reference TRBV18 and TRBJ2-5, is as follows: NAGVMQNPRHLVRRRGQEARLRCSPMKGHSHVYWYRQLPEEGLKFMVYLQKENIIDESGMPKERFSAEFPKEGPSILRIQQVVRGDSAAYFCASSPRQGDQETQYFGPGTRLLVL.

This clone was found once. Written as DNA, the CDR3 is TGCGCCAGCAGCCTAAGCCATAAGTCCCTAGCGGGAGGCCACGAGCAGTACTTC. Its translation is CASSLSHKSLAGGHEQYF. V is TRBV4-1 and J is TRBJ2-7, with 11 positions matching TRBD2. The CDR3 covers 18 residues. Trimming took 4 bases from V and 5 from J; bases not matched to a gene: 16. Germline values: CDR1 MGHRA, CDR2 YSYEKL.

The chain is built from TRBV19 and TRBJ1-2; D is perhaps TRBD1 (5 bases). In germline, CDR1 is LNHDA, CDR2 SQIVND (reference sequence). The CDR3 sequence is 14 residues long. Trimming cost V 6 bases and J 1 base, with 12 bases left between them. The CDR3 spells CASSVRDLNYGYTF. DNA of the CDR3: TGTGCCAGTAGCGTCAGGGATCTTAACTATGGCTACACCTTC.

V and J are TRBV5-1 and TRBJ2-7, with TRBD2 as a possible D gene (5 bases). Trimming pared 4 bases from V and 6 bases from J, leaving 17 bases between. The CDR3 is 14 amino acids. The germline V gene has CDR1 SGHRS and CDR2 YFSETQ. In DNA, the CDR3 is TGCGCCAGCAGCCCACGAGGGCAGCGTCGCGAGCAGTACTTC. Translation: CASSPRGQRREQYF.

This clone appeared once. The CDR3 DNA sequence: TGTGCCAGCAGTTCACGATTGACAGCCTCCCGAAAGTTTTATGGCTACACCTTC. It encodes CASSSRLTASRKFYGYTF. The chain joins TRBV27 to TRBJ1-2, with D tentatively TRBD1 (5 bases). The CDR3 consists of 18 residues. V gave up 4 bases and J gave up 5 bases, with 26 bases separating them. Germline loops: CDR1 MNHEY, CDR2 SMNVEV (reference sequence).

The V and J genes are TRBV19 and TRBJ2-3; no definite D call. Trimming left V 3 bases short and J 2 bases short, with 9 bases between. The CDR3 spans 14 residues. The germline V gene has CDR1 LNHDA and CDR2 SQIVND (reference sequence). In DNA, the CDR3 is TGTGCCAGTAGTATTGGTCAGGTCACAGATACGCAGTATTTT. Protein product: CASSIGQVTDTQYF.

The chain carries TRBV9 and TRBJ2-1; TRBD2 might be the D (5 bases). The CDR3 runs 17 residues. The V end was cut by 0 bases, the J end by 0 bases, with 13 bases between. Germline CDR1 and CDR2: SGDLS and YYNGEE. The CDR3: CASSVVCLAVSYNEQFF. The DNA for the CDR3 is TGTGCCAGCAGCGTAGTTTGCCTAGCCGTCTCCTACAATGAGCAGTTCTTC.

The chain couples TRBV2 to TRBJ2-5; no firm D call. The germline V gene has CDR1 SNHLY and CDR2 FYNNEI. V was cut by 4 bases and J by 2 bases, with 2 bases left in between. The CDR3 has 11 residues. The CDR3 here is CASSAQETQYF. The CDR3, as DNA: TGTGCCAGCAGTGCGCAAGAGACCCAGTACTTC.